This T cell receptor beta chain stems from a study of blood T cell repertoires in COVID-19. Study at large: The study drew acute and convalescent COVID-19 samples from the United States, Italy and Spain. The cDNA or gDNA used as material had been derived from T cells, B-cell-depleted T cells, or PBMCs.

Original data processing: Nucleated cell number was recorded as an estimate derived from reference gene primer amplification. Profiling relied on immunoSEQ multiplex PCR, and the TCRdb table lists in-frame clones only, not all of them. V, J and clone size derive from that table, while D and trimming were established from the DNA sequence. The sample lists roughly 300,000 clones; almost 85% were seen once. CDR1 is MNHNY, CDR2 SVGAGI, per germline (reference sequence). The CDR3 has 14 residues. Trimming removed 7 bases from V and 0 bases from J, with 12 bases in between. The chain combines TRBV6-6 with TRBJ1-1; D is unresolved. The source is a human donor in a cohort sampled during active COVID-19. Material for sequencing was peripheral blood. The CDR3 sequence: CASKRREMNTEAFF. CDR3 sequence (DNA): TGTGCCAGCAAACGGAGGGAGATGAACACTGAAGCTTTCTTT.